The 30 T cell receptor beta chains below all came from one sample that was sequenced in a study of T-cell reconstitution after alpha-beta-depleted transplantation in children. Unique molecular identifiers were built into the TCRbeta library. TCRdb analysed the PCR reads with MiXCR anew, one entry per CDR3 protein. The sample contains about 540,000 distinct CDR3 sequences, around 18% of which appear only once. The sequenced sample was PBMCs from the stem cell graft donor, obtained from the stem cell graft. These receptors originate from a human donor who donated a stem cell graft to a child with acute lymphoblastic leukemia.

The rearrangement uses TRBV20-1 and TRBJ2-7, with D perhaps TRBD1 (6 bases). Germline V lookup: CDR1 DFQATT, CDR2 SNEGSKA (reference sequence). The V gene lost 0 bases and the J gene lost 1 base, with 13 bases spanning the gap. The CDR3 runs 15 residues. The DNA of the CDR3 is TGCAGTGCTAGAGATTGGGGGCGGACTTCCTACGAGCAGTACTTC. The encoded protein is CSARDWGRTSYEQYF.

The CDR3 region is CSAGFKRGAAEAFF. In DNA, the CDR3 is TGCAGTGCTGGGTTCAAACGGGGAGCCGCTGAAGCTTTCTTT. This sequence joins TRBV20-1 and TRBJ1-1; D not certain. Looked up from germline, CDR1 is DFQATT and CDR2 is SNEGSKA (reference sequence). This CDR3 spans 14 amino acids. The V end lost 5 bases, the J end lost 6 bases, and 19 bases lay between the germline ends.

This clonotype was seen a few times. The V gene is TRBV7-2, the J gene TRBJ2-3; D gene ambiguous. The ends were cut back, 1 base at V and 3 bases at J, with 11 bases in the middle. This CDR3 has 15 amino acids. CDR1 and CDR2 (germline): SGHTA, FQGNSA. The CDR3 loop reads CASSLEGYLTDTQYF. As DNA, the CDR3 is TGTGCCAGCAGCTTAGAGGGCTACCTAACAGATACGCAGTATTTT. Using reference TRBV7-2 and TRBJ2-3 for the parts outside the CDR3, the full variable domain is GAGVSQSPSNKVTEKGKDVELRCDPISGHTALYWYRQSLGQGLEFLIYFQGNSAPDKSGLPSDRFSAERTGGSVSTLTIQRTQQEDSAVYLCASSLEGYLTDTQYFGPGTRLTVL.

The J gene is TRBJ2-7, the V gene TRBV15, with D perhaps matching TRBD2 (5 bases). The length of the CDR3 is 16 residues. V was pared by 4 bases and J by 2 bases, with 18 bases between. The germline V gene has CDR1 LNHNV and CDR2 YYDKDF (reference sequence). The CDR3 region has the DNA TGTGCCACCAGCACCCAACGTCCCTCGGGGACCTACGAGCAGTACTTC. Translated, it gives CATSTQRPSGTYEQYF.

The chain employs TRBV14 and TRBJ2-1; tentative D call: TRBD1 (6 bases). CDR3 size: 14 residues. Deletions cut 0 bases from V and 9 bases from J, with 12 bases between. From germline, CDR1 is SGHDN and CDR2 FVKESK. CDR3 DNA sequence: TGTGCCAGCAGCCAAGATCGCTGGGGGCTTGAGCAGTTCTTC. This sequence encodes CASSQDRWGLEQFF.

V is TRBV12-3 or TRBV12-4 and J is TRBJ1-2, with D possibly matching TRBD1 (6 bases). CDR3 length equals 14 residues. V gave up 0 bases and J gave up 8 bases, with 13 bases separating them. CDR3 sequence reads: CASSLAAGGLGYTF. In DNA form, the CDR3 reads TGTGCCAGCAGTTTAGCGGCGGGGGGCTTGGGCTACACCTTC.

The CDR3 is CSARGVRNQPQHF. The DNA of the CDR3 is TGCAGTGCGAGGGGGGTACGCAATCAGCCCCAGCATTTT. V is TRBV20-1 and J is TRBJ1-5; D might be TRBD1 (6 bases). Germline CDR1 reads DFQATT; CDR2 reads SNEGSKA (reference sequence). CDR3 length equals 13 residues. V shed 6 bases and J shed 2 bases, with 11 bases lying between them.

The V gene is TRBV19, the J gene TRBJ2-5; tentatively, D is TRBD1 or TRBD2 (5 bases each). The CDR3 runs to 15 residues. V lost 6 bases to trimming and J lost 1 base, with 15 bases between them. Germline CDR1 is LNHDA and CDR2 is SQIVND (reference sequence). Here the CDR3 DNA reads TGTGCCAGTAGCCCCCCTCAGAGGGGCCAAGAGACCCAGTACTTC. Amino acids: CASSPPQRGQETQYF. The entire variable domain, with the rest obtained from reference TRBV19 and TRBJ2-5, is as follows: DGGITQSPKYLFRKEGQNVTLSCEQNLNHDAMYWYRQDPGQGLRLIYYSQIVNDFQKGDIAEGYSVSREKKESFPLTVTSAQKNPTAFYLCASSPPQRGQETQYFGPGTRLLVL.

The genes are TRBV12-3 or TRBV12-4 and TRBJ1-1; 8 bases agree with TRBD1. The J segment lost 6 bases and the V segment lost 0 bases, leaving 6 bases of the junction unmatched. This CDR3 has 15 amino acids. The CDR3, as DNA: TGTGCCAGCAGTTTAGCGCTCAGGGGGCAGCCTGAAGCTTTCTTT. Translating it yields CASSLALRGQPEAFF.

The chain joins TRBV5-1 to TRBJ1-3, with D unresolved. The CDR3 consists of 15 residues. V was pared by 4 bases and J by 2 bases, with 13 bases between. Germline-derived CDR1 and CDR2 are SGHRS and YFSETQ. In DNA form, the CDR3 reads TGCGCCAGCAGCCTAGGCCAGAGGGCTGGAAACACCATATATTTT. Encoded protein: CASSLGQRAGNTIYF.

In its sample, this clonotype was seen a few times. The V gene is TRBV27, the J gene TRBJ2-1, with D uncertain. The V end lost 2 bases, the J end lost 0 bases, and 14 bases lay between the germline ends. Looked up from germline, CDR1 is MNHEY and CDR2 is SMNVEV (reference sequence). The CDR3 has 17 residues. The CDR3 sequence: CASSLTPASISYNEQFF. CDR3 coding DNA: TGTGCCAGCAGTTTAACTCCGGCCTCTATCTCCTACAATGAGCAGTTCTTC.

This clonotype was detected only a few times. V is TRBV7-9 and J is TRBJ1-1, with unresolved D. In germline, CDR1 is SEHNR, CDR2 FQNEAQ (reference sequence). V was clipped by 3 bases and J by 5 bases, with 10 bases between them. The CDR3 has 13 amino acids. The CDR3 region has the DNA TGTGCCAGCAGCTTCCAGAACCCGACTGAAGCTTTCTTT. Protein sequence: CASSFQNPTEAFF.

The chain carries TRBV5-6 and TRBJ1-2; D is unresolved. V was clipped by 1 base and J by 2 bases, with 6 bases between them. Germline V gene lookup returns CDR1 SGHDT and CDR2 YYEEEE. The CDR3 spans 13 residues. Here the CDR3 reads CASSLSPNYGYTF. In nucleotides, the CDR3 is TGTGCCAGCAGCTTGTCGCCAAACTATGGCTACACCTTC.

The CDR3 sequence: CASSQDYWTGGADTQYF. CDR3 nucleotide sequence: TGTGCCAGCAGCCAAGATTACTGGACAGGGGGCGCAGATACGCAGTATTTT. The rearrangement uses TRBV3-1 and TRBJ2-3, with 11 bases matching TRBD1. The CDR3 has 17 amino acids. With V trimmed by 0 bases and J by 4 bases, 6 bases remained unmatched. Per the germline V gene, CDR1 is LGHDT and CDR2 is YNNKEL (reference sequence).

This clonotype was found a few times. The chain joins TRBV6-2 or TRBV6-3 to TRBJ1-5, with 7 bases that match TRBD1. The CDR3 runs to 14 residues. The V segment lost 8 bases and the J segment 2 bases; nucleotides outside the gene matches: 6. Germline V gene sequence: CDR1 MNHEY, CDR2 SVGEGT. In DNA form, the CDR3 reads TGTGCCAGCGGCAGACAGGGTGGCAATCAGCCCCAGCATTTT. The encoded protein is CASGRQGGNQPQHF.

The V and J genes are TRBV5-1 and TRBJ2-7; the match to TRBD2 covers 7 bases. This CDR3 is 15 amino acids long. Germline values: CDR1 SGHRS, CDR2 YFSETQ. Trimming at V came to 4 bases and at J to 2 bases, leaving 9 bases not matched to a gene. Here the CDR3 reads CASSLGLVGPYEQYF. The CDR3 region has the DNA TGCGCCAGCAGCCTAGGACTAGTAGGACCCTACGAGCAGTACTTC. Supplemented by reference TRBV5-1 and TRBJ2-7, the full variable domain reads KAGVTQTPRYLIKTRGQQVTLSCSPISGHRSVSWYQQTPGQGLQFLFEYFSETQRNKGNFPGRFSGRQFSNSRSEMNVSTLELGDSALYLCASSLGLVGPYEQYFGPGTRLTVT.

The chain uses TRBV7-8 and TRBJ1-4, with 9 bases aligning to TRBD1. The germline V gene encodes CDR1 SGHVS and CDR2 FQNEAQ. The CDR3 spans 15 residues. Losses at the gene ends were 5 bases for V and 7 bases for J; bases not matched to a gene: 8. CDR3 loop: CASSDHRTGVEKLFF. CDR3 DNA: TGTGCCAGCAGCGACCATCGGACAGGGGTTGAAAAACTGTTTTTT.

This chain connects TRBV29-1 to TRBJ2-7; D gene uncertain. CDR1 is SQVTM and CDR2 is ANQGSEA in the germline V gene. CDR3 length equals 11 residues. The V gene lost 5 bases and the J gene lost 2 bases, with 7 bases spanning the gap. The chain's CDR3 is CSVSTPYEQYF. CDR3 DNA: TGCAGCGTTTCCACACCCTACGAGCAGTACTTC.

The chain links TRBV20-1 to TRBJ1-2, with 9 bases fitting TRBD1. The CDR3 consists of 15 residues. The junction had 10 bases not matched to a gene; V was cut back by 5 bases and J by 3 bases. CDR1 is DFQATT, CDR2 SNEGSKA, per germline (reference sequence). The CDR3 DNA reads as TGCAGTGCTCCGGGGACAGGGTTGTTGGACTATGGCTACACCTTC. It yields the protein CSAPGTGLLDYGYTF.

This sequence joins TRBV29-1 and TRBJ1-2; D uncertain. The CDR3 extends over 11 amino acids. V was pared by 6 bases and J by 3 bases, with 8 bases between. From germline, CDR1 is SQVTM and CDR2 ANQGSEA. The chain's CDR3 is CSVHIDYGYTF. The DNA of the CDR3 is TGCAGCGTCCACATAGACTATGGCTACACCTTC.

This clonotype turned up a few times. This sequence joins TRBV7-2 and TRBJ2-7; D gene unclear. CDR3 size: 15 residues. CDR1 and CDR2 (germline): SGHTA, FQGNSA. The germline V and J ends were trimmed by 5 bases and 0 bases, with 14 bases remaining between them. CDR3 loop: CASSQLVVSSYEQYF. The CDR3 DNA reads TGTGCCAGCAGCCAATTAGTAGTGAGCTCCTACGAGCAGTACTTC.

The chain recombines TRBV19 with TRBJ2-2; D remains ambiguous. Germline V gives CDR1 LNHDA, CDR2 SQIVND (reference sequence). The CDR3 is made up of 14 amino acids. Trimming cost V 3 bases and J 6 bases, with 11 bases left between them. The CDR3 reads CASSMGMAAGELFF. CDR3 in DNA: TGTGCCAGTAGTATGGGAATGGCAGCCGGGGAGCTGTTTTTT.

At least ten counts were recorded for this clonotype. V usage is TRBV5-1 and J usage is TRBJ1-5, with D possibly matching TRBD1 (5 bases). Germline CDR1 SGHRS, CDR2 YFSETQ. The CDR3 extends over 13 amino acids. The V and J ends lost 5 bases and 6 bases respectively, with 12 bases between them. CDR3 nucleotides: TGCGCCAGCAGTCTCGATGGGGGTCAGCCCCAGCATTTT. This gives the protein CASSLDGGQPQHF.

This chain links TRBV30 with TRBJ2-1, with 8 positions matching TRBD1. This CDR3 comprises 15 residues. In germline, CDR1 is GTSNPN, CDR2 SVGIG (reference sequence). The J segment lost 5 bases and the V segment lost 4 bases, leaving 10 bases of the junction unmatched. CDR3 residues: CAWTLGPGGNNEQFF. As DNA, the CDR3 is TGTGCCTGGACCCTTGGCCCAGGGGGCAACAATGAGCAGTTCTTC.

This clonotype was observed a few times. This sequence joins TRBV20-1 and TRBJ2-7, with 10 nucleotides matching TRBD2. The CDR3 contains 14 residues. The ends lost 6 bases at V and 1 base at J; junction bases unmatched: 6. Germline V lookup: CDR1 DFQATT, CDR2 SNEGSKA (reference sequence). The CDR3 here is CSAELAGPSYEQYF. The CDR3 DNA follows: TGCAGTGCAGAACTAGCGGGGCCTTCCTACGAGCAGTACTTC.

This chain connects TRBV21-1 to TRBJ2-5; TRBD2, as called in the table, went unchecked against the DNA. TRBV21-1 is a pseudogene. This CDR3 is built from 17 residues. The DNA for the CDR3 is TGTGCCAGCAGCAAGGACTTGGACGGTTTTCTACAAGAGACCCAGTACTTC. The encoded protein is CASSKDLDGFLQETQYF.

The J gene is TRBJ1-2, the V gene TRBV7-3; 9 nucleotides line up with TRBD1. Trimming took 2 bases from V and 5 from J; bases not matched to a gene: 6. The germline CDR1 and CDR2 sequences are SGHTA and FQGTGA. The CDR3 contains 15 residues. CDR3 protein: CASSLFPGQGYGYTF. CDR3 coding DNA: TGTGCCAGCAGCTTATTCCCTGGACAGGGGTATGGCTACACCTTC.

This chain joins TRBV27 and TRBJ2-1; 7 nucleotides line up with TRBD2. V gave up 1 base and J gave up 4 bases; unmatched junction bases: 10. Germline lookup yields CDR1 MNHEY and CDR2 SMNVEV (reference sequence). The CDR3 contains 17 residues. The CDR3 DNA reads TGTGCCAGCAGTTTATTTGACAGCGGAGCGGGGTACAATGAGCAGTTCTTC. This gives the protein CASSLFDSGAGYNEQFF.

The chain links TRBV12-3 or TRBV12-4 to TRBJ2-7, with 7 bases lining up with TRBD1. The junction had 11 bases not matched to a gene; V was cut back by 3 bases and J by 6 bases. The CDR3 runs to 15 residues. CDR3 bases: TGTGCCAGCAGTTTCGGGACAGCCCAGATGGGCGAGCAGTACTTC. This translates into CASSFGTAQMGEQYF.

CDR3 loop: CASSLDSSAFF. DNA of the CDR3: TGTGCCAGCAGTTTAGACAGTAGTGCTTTCTTT. The J gene is TRBJ1-1, the V gene TRBV6-6, with D possibly being TRBD1 (5 bases). Trimming took 4 bases from V and 11 from J, leaving 11 bases between them. The CDR3 loop spans 11 amino acids. The V gene's germline CDR1 is MNHNY and CDR2 SVGAGI (reference sequence).